This T cell receptor beta chain appears in the sequencing data of a study of shared clonotypes between healthy human individuals. Points from the study as a whole: When naive CD4 clonotypes were compared across several donors, about 4.8% were shared.

Worth noting for this clone: What it binds is not known.

This table comes from immunoSEQ multiplex PCR, and its TCRdb copy is limited to in-frame clones, with some not included. This table has some 660,000 clones, approximately 73% appearing once. The CDR3 runs to 14 residues. The V gene's germline CDR1 is ENHRY and CDR2 SYGVKD. Trimming took 10 bases from V and 1 from J; bases not matched to a gene: 7. This clonotype was sampled from a woman in her twenties or thirties in good health. The sample consisted of memory CD4+ T cells sorted from blood. Sample subset: CD45RA-negative fraction. V gene TRBV10-3 combines with J gene TRBJ2-7; TRBD2 matches at 10 bases. The CDR3, as DNA: TGTGCCACCTCTAGCGGGAGACTTTCCTACGAGCAGTACTTC. This gives the protein CATSSGRLSYEQYF.